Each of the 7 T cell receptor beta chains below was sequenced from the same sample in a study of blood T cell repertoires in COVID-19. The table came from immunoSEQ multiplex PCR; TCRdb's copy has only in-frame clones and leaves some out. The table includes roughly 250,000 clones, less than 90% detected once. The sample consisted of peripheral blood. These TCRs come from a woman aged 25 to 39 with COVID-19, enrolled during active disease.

As DNA, the CDR3 is TGTGCCAGCACCAGGACAGCTGAAGCTTTCTTT. Translation gives CASTRTAEAFF. The J gene is TRBJ1-1, the V gene TRBV2, with D maybe TRBD1 (6 bases). Germline CDR1 is SNHLY and CDR2 is FYNNEI. V lost 7 bases and J 6 bases, leaving 9 bases between the germline ends. This CDR3 has 11 amino acids.

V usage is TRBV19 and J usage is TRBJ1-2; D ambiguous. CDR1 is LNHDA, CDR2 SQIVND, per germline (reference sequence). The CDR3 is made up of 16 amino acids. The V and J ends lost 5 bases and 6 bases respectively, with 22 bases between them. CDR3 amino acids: CASSPGLNPIRNGYTF. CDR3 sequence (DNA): TGTGCCAGTAGTCCGGGATTAAACCCAATTCGCAATGGCTACACCTTC. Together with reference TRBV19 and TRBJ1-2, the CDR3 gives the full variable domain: DGGITQSPKYLFRKEGQNVTLSCEQNLNHDAMYWYRQDPGQGLRLIYYSQIVNDFQKGDIAEGYSVSREKKESFPLTVTSAQKNPTAFYLCASSPGLNPIRNGYTFGSGTRLTVV.

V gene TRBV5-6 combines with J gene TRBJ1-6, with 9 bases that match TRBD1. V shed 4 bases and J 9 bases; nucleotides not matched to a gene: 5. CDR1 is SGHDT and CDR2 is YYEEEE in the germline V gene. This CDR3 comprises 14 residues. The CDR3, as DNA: TGTGCCAGCAGCCCCGGGACAGGGCTTTCACCCCTCCACTTT. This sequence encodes CASSPGTGLSPLHF.

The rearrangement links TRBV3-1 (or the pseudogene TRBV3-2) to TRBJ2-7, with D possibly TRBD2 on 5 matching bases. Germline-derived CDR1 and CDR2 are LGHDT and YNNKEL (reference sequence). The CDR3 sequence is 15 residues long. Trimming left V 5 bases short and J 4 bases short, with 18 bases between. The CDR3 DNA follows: TGTGCCAGCAGCGACTCCCAGGAGGCTCAATACGAGCAGTACTTC. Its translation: CASSDSQEAQYEQYF.

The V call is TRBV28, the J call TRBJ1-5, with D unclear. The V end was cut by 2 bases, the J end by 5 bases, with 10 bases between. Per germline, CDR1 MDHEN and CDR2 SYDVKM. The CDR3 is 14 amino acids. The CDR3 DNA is TGTGCCAGCAGTTTAAGAGAGCAGGATCAGCCCCAGCATTTT. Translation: CASSLREQDQPQHF.

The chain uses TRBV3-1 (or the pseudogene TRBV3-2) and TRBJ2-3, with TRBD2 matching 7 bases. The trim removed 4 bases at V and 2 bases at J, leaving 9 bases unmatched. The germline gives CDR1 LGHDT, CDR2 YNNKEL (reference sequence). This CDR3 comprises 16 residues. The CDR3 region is CASSPQRGEPTDTQYF. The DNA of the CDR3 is TGTGCCAGCAGCCCCCAGCGGGGAGAACCCACAGATACGCAGTATTTT.

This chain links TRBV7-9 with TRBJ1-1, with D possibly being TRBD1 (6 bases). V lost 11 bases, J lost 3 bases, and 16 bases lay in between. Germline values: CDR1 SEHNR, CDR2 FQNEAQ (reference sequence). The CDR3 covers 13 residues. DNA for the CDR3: TGTGCCGGGGGGGCACAGAGCTACACTGAAGCTTTCTTT. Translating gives CAGGAQSYTEAFF.